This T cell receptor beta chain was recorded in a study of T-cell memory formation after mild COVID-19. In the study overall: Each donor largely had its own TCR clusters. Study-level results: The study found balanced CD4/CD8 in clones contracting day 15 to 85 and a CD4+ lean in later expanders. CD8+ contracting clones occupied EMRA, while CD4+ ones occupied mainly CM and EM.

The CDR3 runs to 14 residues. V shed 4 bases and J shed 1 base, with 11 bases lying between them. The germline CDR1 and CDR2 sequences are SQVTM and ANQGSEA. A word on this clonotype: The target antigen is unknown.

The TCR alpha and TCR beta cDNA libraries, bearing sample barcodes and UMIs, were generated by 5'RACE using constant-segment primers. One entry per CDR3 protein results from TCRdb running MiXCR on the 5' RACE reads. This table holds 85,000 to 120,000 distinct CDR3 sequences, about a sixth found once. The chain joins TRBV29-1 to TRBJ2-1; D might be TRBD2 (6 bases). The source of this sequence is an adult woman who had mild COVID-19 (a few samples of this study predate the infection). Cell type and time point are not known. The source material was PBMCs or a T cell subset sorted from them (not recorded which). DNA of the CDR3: TGCAGCGTTGGGAGCGGGTTTTCCTACAATGAGCAGTTCTTC. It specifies CSVGSGFSYNEQFF.